These 5 T cell receptor beta chains were all obtained from the same sample, sequenced in a study of T-cell memory formation after mild COVID-19. TCRdb reanalysed the 5' RACE reads using MiXCR and keeps one entry per CDR3 protein. The sample lists 45,000 to 55,000 distinct CDR3 sequences; around 9.7% were seen once. Sequencing input: PBMCs or a T cell subset sorted from them (not recorded which). The source is an adult woman who had mild COVID-19 (a few samples of this study predate the infection). Cell type and time point are not known.

The J gene is TRBJ2-5, the V gene TRBV24-1; D remains unclear. Germline CDR1 is KGHDR and CDR2 is SFDVKD. Between the trimmed V and J ends, which lost 4 bases and 1 base, there was a span of 12 bases. The CDR3 consists of 15 residues. DNA of the CDR3: TGTGCCACCAGTGACCACACGGTCTTCCAAGAGACCCAGTACTTC. Encoded protein: CATSDHTVFQETQYF.

This clonotype was counted a few times. The chain carries TRBV4-2 and TRBJ2-7; no definite D call. The CDR3 extends over 15 amino acids. Germline V lookup: CDR1 LGHNA, CDR2 YNFKEQ. The V end was cut by 0 bases, the J end by 0 bases, with 9 bases between. The CDR3 sequence: CASSQESASSYEQYF. The CDR3, as DNA: TGTGCCAGCAGCCAAGAGTCGGCCTCCTCCTACGAGCAGTACTTC.

This clonotype was counted a few times. The chain combines TRBV12-3 or TRBV12-4 with TRBJ1-6; 7 bases agree with TRBD1. The CDR3 sequence is 17 residues long. The J segment lost 5 bases and the V segment lost 9 bases, leaving 16 bases of the junction unmatched. The CDR3 loop is CASGSLFGDSHNSPLHF. The CDR3 DNA is TGTGCCAGTGGTTCTTTGTTCGGGGACAGCCATAATTCACCCCTCCACTTT.

This clonotype was counted ten times or more. The chain links TRBV9 to TRBJ2-5; D is possibly TRBD1 (6 bases). This CDR3 has 15 amino acids. Trimming took off 3 bases at V and 5 bases at J, with 17 bases between the two ends. Per germline, CDR1 SGDLS and CDR2 YYNGEE. The CDR3 reads CASSATGSGWETQYF. In DNA form, the CDR3 reads TGTGCCAGCAGCGCCACAGGGTCGGGTTGGGAGACCCAGTACTTC.

This clonotype was counted between two and nine times. The chain employs TRBV30 and TRBJ2-3; D possibly corresponds to TRBD2 (6 bases). With 0 bases removed from V and 4 bases from J, the gap between germline ends came to 14 bases. The germline gives CDR1 GTSNPN, CDR2 SVGIG (reference sequence). The CDR3 sequence is 15 residues long. CDR3: CAWSVNAGLADTQYF. The DNA of the CDR3 is TGTGCCTGGAGTGTAAACGCGGGGCTGGCAGATACGCAGTATTTT.